This TCR beta chain was captured in a study of metastatic and nonmetastatic thyroid tumors. About the research overall: Malignant and benign thyroid patients had repertoires compared in peripheral blood and tumor or nodule tissue. The study's findings and limits: As reported, TCR beta diversity in blood and tumor was significantly higher in malignant thyroid tumors than in benign nodules.

A remark on this clone: Its target is not known. A read error may produce the germline difference seen at one junction end.

Thyroid surgery was preceded by no treatment in any patient. In the original analysis: Construction of a distant-metastasis classifier for papillary thyroid cancer relied on CDR3 differences across clinicopathological groups. MiXCR re-clonotyped the PCR reads for TCRdb. V and J calls and clone size were set by TCRdb, not the authors. The sample lists about 24,000 clones, around 20% occurring once. The germline V gene has CDR1 DFQATT and CDR2 SNEGSKA (reference sequence). The CDR3 runs 13 residues. The genes are TRBV20-1 and TRBJ2-7; 7 bases are a match to TRBD1. The specimen sequenced was blood. The sequence was collected from a female donor with papillary thyroid cancer or a benign thyroid nodule (not recorded which). Some clones in this sample may be carry-over from other donors' samples. The CDR3 DNA follows: TGCAGTTCTAGTCCGGTACAGGGGCACGAGCAGTACTTC. Translating it yields CSSSPVQGHEQYF.